A single T cell receptor (beta chain) is shown here with its context. Its matching antigen is unknown. During construction of the library, unique molecular identifiers were attached to individual cDNA molecules for quantitative, reproducible TCR counting. TCRdb reanalysed the RACE reads using MiXCR and keeps one entry per CDR3 protein. The data contain under 100,000 distinct CDR3 sequences, 10% of them singletons. Unmatched junction bases numbered 14, after V lost 4 bases and J lost 5 bases. Germline CDR1 is LNHDA and CDR2 is SQIVND (reference sequence). This CDR3 contains 17 residues. The data stem from a study of human T cells and chemical hapten exposure. Study context: Weekly scalp doses of diphenylcyclopropenone were given to patients during the approximately 26-week study. Study-level findings and limits: A positive correlation with patch test score was found for PT1 expanded TCR counts.

Time point denoted: patch test 2, 6 weeks after DPC sensitization. Treatment meaning: therapeutic diphenylcyclopropenone sensitization with weekly scalp DPC. This receptor was identified in a woman aged 30 to 39 with alopecia areata. Some clones in this sample may be carry-over from other donors' samples. This specimen was whole blood, taken in connection with sensitization to the hapten diphenylcyclopropenone (DPC). The chain couples TRBV19 to TRBJ1-2; TRBD1 matches at 9 bases. This CDR3 is CASSTSTYRGREYGYTF. CDR3 in DNA: TGTGCCAGTAGTACCTCTACTTACAGGGGGCGCGAATATGGCTACACCTTC.